This passage covers 4 T cell receptor beta chains from one sample sequenced in a study of shared clonotypes between healthy human individuals (dated by TCRdb to between 2020 and 2021). The library was prepared using the immunoSEQ multiplex PCR assay. The table was pulled from immuneACCESS by TCRdb, which kept in-frame rearrangements only. Such tables lose some clones; where checked, under half of the loss comes from unresolved V genes, and the rest has no known cause. Within this sample are roughly 650,000 clones, with approximately 97% of them counted one time only. The top ten constitute 0.057% of the sample. Specimen: naive CD4+ T cells sorted from blood. Taken with the paper, the label for cell subset or site translates to: CD45RA+ positively selected. All receptors come from a woman aged 30 to 39 in good health.

The chain recombines TRBV5-6 with TRBJ1-2; D may be TRBD1 (5 bases). Per the germline V gene, CDR1 is SGHDT and CDR2 is YYEEEE. This CDR3 has 13 amino acids. Trimming shortened V by 0 bases and J by 7 bases, and 10 bases separated the two germline ends. The CDR3 reads CASSLGQGAGYTF. The CDR3 DNA sequence: TGTGCCAGCAGCTTGGGGCAGGGAGCTGGCTACACCTTC.

This chain connects TRBV19 to TRBJ1-2, with D unclear. V was pared by 6 bases and J by 4 bases, with 15 bases between. Germline-derived CDR1 and CDR2 are LNHDA and SQIVND (reference sequence). The CDR3 is 14 amino acids. The CDR3 coding sequence is TGTGCCAGTAGGGCAACGGACCTAATCTATGGCTACACCTTC. Its protein is CASRATDLIYGYTF.

The rearrangement uses TRBV19 and TRBJ2-1; D is unresolved. The CDR3 is 10 amino acids. Between the trimmed V and J ends, which lost 5 bases and 7 bases, there was a span of 3 bases. Looked up from germline, CDR1 is LNHDA and CDR2 is SQIVND (reference sequence). DNA of the CDR3: TGTGCCAGTAGTGGGAATGAGCAGTTCTTC. Its translation: CASSGNEQFF.

This chain connects TRBV10-3 to TRBJ2-5, with 10 bases matching TRBD2. CDR3 length equals 15 residues. The V segment lost 10 bases and the J segment 2 bases; nucleotides outside the gene matches: 10. Germline V gene data show CDR1 as ENHRY and CDR2 as SYGVKD. The CDR3 bases are TGTGCCACCAAGTTCACTAGCGGGGCACAAGAGACCCAGTACTTC. Its protein product is CATKFTSGAQETQYF.